The 27 T cell receptor beta chains presented below share a single source sample, sequenced in a study of blood T cells in healthy people across ages. A second PCR of about 6 to 11 cycles used a sample-barcoded 5' primer and a J-beta primer mix. TCRdb re-analysed the 5' RACE reads in MiXCR, keeping a single row per CDR3 protein. The sample shows roughly 1,000,000 distinct CDR3 sequences, around 25% of them seen only once. Separately, the same data were catalogued under a study of T cells of mothers and their children.

The specimen sequenced was blood. The origin of the receptors is a girl aged 2 to 9 in good health.

This clonotype has only a few counts. V gene TRBV3-1 combines with J gene TRBJ2-3; D ambiguous. Germline V lookup: CDR1 LGHDT, CDR2 YNNKEL (reference sequence). This CDR3 contains 14 residues. With 4 bases removed from V and 1 base from J, the gap between germline ends came to 9 bases. CDR3 loop: CASSPSPGTDTQYF. The CDR3 bases are TGTGCCAGCAGCCCGAGCCCGGGCACAGATACGCAGTATTTT.

This chain connects TRBV20-1 to TRBJ2-2; D is perhaps TRBD2 (7 bases). The germline CDR1 and CDR2 sequences are DFQATT and SNEGSKA (reference sequence). The V end was cut by 6 bases, the J end by 5 bases, with 19 bases between. CDR3 length equals 15 residues. The chain's CDR3 is CSAWGRGKDTGELFF. CDR3 bases: TGCAGTGCCTGGGGGAGGGGGAAGGATACCGGGGAGCTGTTTTTT.

The gene calls are TRBV20-1 and TRBJ2-1, with 7 bases aligning to TRBD2. Per the germline V gene, CDR1 is DFQATT and CDR2 is SNEGSKA (reference sequence). CDR3 size: 16 residues. Trimming cost V 4 bases and J 4 bases; bases outside gene matches: 13. The CDR3 region is CSANWGGSFDYNEQFF. CDR3 bases: TGCAGTGCTAATTGGGGGGGATCCTTTGATTACAATGAGCAGTTCTTC.

In its sample, this clonotype was seen a few times. This chain links TRBV20-1 with TRBJ1-1, with a weak D call TRBD1 (5 bases). Looked up from germline, CDR1 is DFQATT and CDR2 is SNEGSKA (reference sequence). The CDR3 loop spans 15 amino acids. The ends were cut back, 2 bases at V and 4 bases at J, with 17 bases in the middle. The CDR3 nucleotides are TGCAGTGCTAGAAACCACTTCAGGGTCCTCACTGAAGCTTTCTTT. Translating gives CSARNHFRVLTEAFF.

The chain uses TRBV29-1 and TRBJ1-2; 7 bases are a match to TRBD1. V lost 7 bases, J lost 0 bases, and 5 bases stayed unmatched. The CDR3 totals 13 residues. Germline CDR1 SQVTM, CDR2 ANQGSEA. The CDR3 protein is CSAWDSPNYGYTF. CDR3 in DNA: TGCAGCGCGTGGGACAGTCCTAACTATGGCTACACCTTC.

The chain carries TRBV29-1 and TRBJ2-7; D may be TRBD2 (6 bases). The ends were cut back, 6 bases at V and 2 bases at J, with 14 bases in the middle. The germline V gene has CDR1 SQVTM and CDR2 ANQGSEA. The CDR3 runs to 13 residues. The CDR3 nucleotides are TGCAGCGTGACGGGCGGAGGGGCCTACGAGCAGTACTTC. It encodes CSVTGGGAYEQYF.

This clonotype was seen only a few times. This chain uses TRBV20-1 with TRBJ2-1, with 7 bases identical to TRBD2. The DNA end lines up better with TRBJ2-5; the J call may be wrong. The CDR3 runs to 13 residues. CDR1 and CDR2 from the germline V gene are DFQATT and SNEGSKA (reference sequence). The DNA for the CDR3 is TGCAGTGCCCCTCGTACTAGCGAGCGGCCCCAGTACTTC. Protein product: CSAPRTSERPQYF.

The rearrangement uses TRBV7-2 and TRBJ2-5, with TRBD2 identical over 12 bases. J lost 5 bases, V lost 4 bases, and 11 bases had no gene match. Looked up from germline, CDR1 is SGHTA and CDR2 is FQGNSA. The CDR3 is 17 residues long. CDR3 amino acids: CASSWGASGRAHETQYF. The CDR3, as DNA: TGTGCCAGCAGCTGGGGGGCTAGCGGGAGGGCCCATGAGACCCAGTACTTC.

This clonotype was counted a few times. The rearrangement links TRBV5-1 to TRBJ2-6; D uncertain. This CDR3 spans 17 amino acids. Germline V CDR1 and CDR2: SGHRS, YFSETQ. V was trimmed by 5 bases and J by 0 bases, leaving 15 bases between them. The CDR3 nucleotides are TGCGCCAGCAGTTTATCCGTAACTAACTCTGGGGCCAACGTCCTGACTTTC. It is translated as CASSLSVTNSGANVLTF. The variable domain in full, with the rest retrieved from reference TRBV5-1 and TRBJ2-6, is KAGVTQTPRYLIKTRGQQVTLSCSPISGHRSVSWYQQTPGQGLQFLFEYFSETQRNKGNFPGRFSGRQFSNSRSEMNVSTLELGDSALYLCASSLSVTNSGANVLTFGAGSRLTVL.

In this sample, this clonotype turned up many times. This rearrangement joins TRBV6-2 or TRBV6-3 to TRBJ2-5; perhaps TRBD1 as D (5 bases). The J call may not be correct, given that the DNA end is closer to TRBJ2-1. This CDR3 is built from 11 residues. Germline V gene lookup returns CDR1 MNHEY and CDR2 SVGEGT. As DNA, the CDR3 is TGTGCCAGCACTCAGGGAAATGAGCAGTTCTTC. Protein product: CASTQGNEQFF.

The chain recombines TRBV29-1 with TRBJ2-5; 11 bases are shared with TRBD2. Germline V gene lookup returns CDR1 SQVTM and CDR2 ANQGSEA. This CDR3 spans 15 amino acids. J was trimmed by 5 bases and V by 7 bases; bases with no gene match: 12. This CDR3 is CSAGTSGSNLETQYF. In DNA, the CDR3 is TGCAGCGCAGGAACTAGCGGGAGTAATTTGGAGACCCAGTACTTC.

CDR3 sequence reads: CASSLLESGLNEQYF. In DNA form, the CDR3 reads TGTGCCAGCAGCTTGTTAGAAAGTGGGTTAAACGAGCAGTACTTC. This chain joins TRBV5-6 and TRBJ2-7; D ambiguous. Between the trimmed V and J ends, which lost 1 base and 5 bases, there was a span of 16 bases. The CDR3 is 15 residues long. CDR1 and CDR2 (germline): SGHDT, YYEEEE.

The chain links TRBV9 to TRBJ2-7; unclear D gene. The germline V gene has CDR1 SGDLS and CDR2 YYNGEE. CDR3 length: 14 residues. Trimming removed 0 bases at V and 3 bases at J, with 10 bases between. The CDR3 nucleotides read TGTGCCAGCAGCGTAGGGCCGAAAAACTACGAGCAGTACTTC. This translates into CASSVGPKNYEQYF.

CDR3 amino acids: CASSLSRETEQYF. As DNA, the CDR3 is TGTGCCAGCAGCTTAAGCCGAGAGACGGAGCAGTACTTC. This chain joins TRBV7-2 and TRBJ2-5; no clear D. The germline V gene encodes CDR1 SGHTA and CDR2 FQGNSA. V was shortened by 2 bases and J by 11 bases, with 15 bases between the two germline ends. This CDR3 is built from 13 residues.

This clonotype came up a few times. The V call is TRBV6-1, the J call TRBJ2-7, with 12 bases that match TRBD2. CDR3 size: 16 residues. From germline, CDR1 is MNHNS and CDR2 SASEGT. V shed 7 bases and J 1 base; nucleotides not matched to a gene: 8. In DNA, the CDR3 is TGTGCCAGCACCGATACCGGGACTAGCGGGTCCTACGAGCAGTACTTC. This codes for CASTDTGTSGSYEQYF.

The rearrangement joins TRBV7-6 to TRBJ2-5; possibly TRBD2 for D (6 bases). Trimming took off 5 bases at V and 4 bases at J, with 14 bases between the two ends. The CDR3 covers 14 residues. CDR1 SGHVS and CDR2 FNYEAQ come from the germline V gene. The CDR3: CASSPMGGSETQYF. The CDR3 bases are TGTGCCAGCAGCCCAATGGGGGGATCAGAGACCCAGTACTTC.

This clonotype was seen a few times. The V and J genes are TRBV6-5 and TRBJ2-5; maybe TRBD2 (6 bases). V was pared by 0 bases and J by 5 bases, with 19 bases between. The length of the CDR3 is 17 residues. Germline CDR1 and CDR2: MNHEY and SVGAGI. The CDR3 nucleotides are TGTGCCAGCAGTTACTCAAACGTAGTAAATGGGAGGGAGACCCAGTACTTC. It translates to CASSYSNVVNGRETQYF.

The chain recombines TRBV28 with TRBJ2-7; 7 nucleotides match TRBD2. The CDR3 has 12 residues. The V segment lost 8 bases and the J segment 11 bases; nucleotides outside the gene matches: 12. Looked up from germline, CDR1 is MDHEN and CDR2 is SYDVKM. CDR3 nucleotides: TGTGCCAGCTGGGAGGGGACTCTCGCTAAGTACTTC. Its protein product is CASWEGTLAKYF.

The chain recombines TRBV20-1 with TRBJ2-7; 7 bases are shared with TRBD2. Per germline, CDR1 DFQATT and CDR2 SNEGSKA (reference sequence). Unmatched junction bases numbered 5, after V lost 7 bases and J lost 2 bases. This CDR3 is 12 amino acids long. This CDR3 reads CSVIGRAYEQYF. The CDR3 coding sequence is TGCAGTGTTATAGGGAGGGCCTACGAGCAGTACTTC.

The genes are TRBV29-1 and TRBJ2-1; 10 bases match TRBD2. CDR3 length equals 15 residues. After removal of 6 bases from V and 5 bases from J, the junction contained 10 bases not matched to a gene. The germline V gene encodes CDR1 SQVTM and CDR2 ANQGSEA. CDR3 DNA: TGCAGCGTGACCAGCGGGAGGGCCGAAGACAATGAGCAGTTCTTC. Residues: CSVTSGRAEDNEQFF.

This clonotype was seen more than once but under ten times. The chain combines TRBV5-1 with TRBJ1-1; possible D gene TRBD1, 6 bases. CDR1 and CDR2 from the germline V gene are SGHRS and YFSETQ. This CDR3 region has 13 residues. Trimming took 4 bases from V and 5 from J, leaving 12 bases between them. The CDR3 bases are TGCGCCAGCAGCGCGCTTGGGACAACTGAAGCTTTCTTT. Translation: CASSALGTTEAFF.

On this clonotype itself: A read error may account for a junction end that differs from germline. The V gene is TRBV7-2, the J gene TRBJ2-5; the D gene is possibly TRBD2 (6 bases). This CDR3 region has 16 residues. The germline V gene has CDR1 SGHTA and CDR2 FQGNSA. CDR3 amino acids: CAGSRLQWGEEEAQYF. In DNA, the CDR3 is TGTGCCGGCAGCCGTCTCCAGTGGGGGGAGGAAGAGGCCCAGTACTTC.

The chain couples TRBV20-1 to TRBJ2-5; the match to TRBD2 covers 9 bases. The V gene end was trimmed by 3 bases and the J gene end by 2 bases; junction bases not matched to a gene: 7. CDR3 length equals 15 residues. Germline-derived CDR1 and CDR2 are DFQATT and SNEGSKA (reference sequence). This chain's CDR3 is CSASTGTSLQETQYF. CDR3 sequence (DNA): TGCAGTGCTAGTACCGGGACTAGCCTGCAAGAGACCCAGTACTTC.

The V gene is TRBV11-2, the J gene TRBJ2-1; TRBD2 agrees at 8 bases. The trim removed 7 bases at V and 6 bases at J, leaving 5 bases unmatched. CDR1 is SGHAT, CDR2 FQNNGV, per germline. CDR3 size: 13 residues. In DNA form, the CDR3 reads TGTGCCAGCATAGGACTAGCAGTCAATGAGCAGTTCTTC. It codes for CASIGLAVNEQFF.

The rearrangement links TRBV7-9 to TRBJ2-5; TRBD2 might be the D (6 bases). The V end lost 1 base, the J end lost 4 bases, and 16 bases lay between the germline ends. Germline loops: CDR1 SEHNR, CDR2 FQNEAQ (reference sequence). The CDR3 has 16 residues. Written as DNA, the CDR3 is TGTGCCAGCAGCTTAGTCCCTAGCGCCTTTGGAGAGACCCAGTACTTC. Its translation: CASSLVPSAFGETQYF.

This clonotype was counted a few times. The chain joins TRBV7-9 to TRBJ2-7, with 10 bases fitting TRBD1. V trimming: 7 bases; J trimming: 4 bases; junction bases outside the gene matches: 4. CDR1 and CDR2 (germline): SEHNR, FQNEAQ (reference sequence). The CDR3 is 13 amino acids. The CDR3 region is CASTGTGEYEQYF. The CDR3 DNA follows: TGTGCCAGCACCGGGACAGGGGAGTACGAGCAGTACTTC. Full variable domain (remainder filled in from reference TRBV7-9 and TRBJ2-7): DTGVSQNPRHKITKRGQNVTFRCDPISEHNRLYWYRQTLGQGPEFLTYFQNEAQLEKSRLLSDRFSAERPKGSFSTLEIQRTEQGDSAMYLCASTGTGEYEQYFGPGTRLTVT.

The chain joins TRBV6-1 to TRBJ2-3; 8 bases align to TRBD2. CDR1 and CDR2 (germline): MNHNS, SASEGT. Losses at the gene ends were 6 bases for V and 4 bases for J; bases not matched to a gene: 9. CDR3 length equals 15 residues. This chain's CDR3 is CASRHGGAIADTQYF. DNA of the CDR3: TGTGCCAGCAGACACGGGGGGGCGATAGCAGATACGCAGTATTTT.